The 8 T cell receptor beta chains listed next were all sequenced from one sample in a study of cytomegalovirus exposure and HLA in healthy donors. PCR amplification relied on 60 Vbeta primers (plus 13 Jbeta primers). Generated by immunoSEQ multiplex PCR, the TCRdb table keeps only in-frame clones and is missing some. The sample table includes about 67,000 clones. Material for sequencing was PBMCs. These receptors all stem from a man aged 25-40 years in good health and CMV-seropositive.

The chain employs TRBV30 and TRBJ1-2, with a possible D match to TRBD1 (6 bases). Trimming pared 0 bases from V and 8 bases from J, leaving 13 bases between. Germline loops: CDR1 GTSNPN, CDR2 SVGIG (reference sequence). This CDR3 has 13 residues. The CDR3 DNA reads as TGTGCCTGGAGTGTGGCAGGGGTGTTGGGCTACACCTTC. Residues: CAWSVAGVLGYTF.

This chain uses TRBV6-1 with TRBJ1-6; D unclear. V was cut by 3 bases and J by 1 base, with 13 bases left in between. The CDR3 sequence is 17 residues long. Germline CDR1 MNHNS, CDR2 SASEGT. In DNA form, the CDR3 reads TGTGCCAGCAGTGACGGACGGGGAATATCCTATAATTCACCCCTCCACTTT. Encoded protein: CASSDGRGISYNSPLHF.

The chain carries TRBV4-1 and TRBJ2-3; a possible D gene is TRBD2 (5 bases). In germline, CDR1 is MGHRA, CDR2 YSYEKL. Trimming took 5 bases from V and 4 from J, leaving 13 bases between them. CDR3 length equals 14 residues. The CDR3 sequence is CASSSTGIADTQYF. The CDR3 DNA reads TGCGCCAGCAGCTCCACCGGGATCGCAGATACGCAGTATTTT.

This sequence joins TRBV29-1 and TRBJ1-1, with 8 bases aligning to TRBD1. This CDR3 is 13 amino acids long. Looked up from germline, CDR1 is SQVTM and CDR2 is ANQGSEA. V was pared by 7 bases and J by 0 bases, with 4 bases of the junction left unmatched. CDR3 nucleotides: TGCAGCGCCATGGACAGGGTGAACACTGAAGCTTTCTTT. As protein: CSAMDRVNTEAFF.

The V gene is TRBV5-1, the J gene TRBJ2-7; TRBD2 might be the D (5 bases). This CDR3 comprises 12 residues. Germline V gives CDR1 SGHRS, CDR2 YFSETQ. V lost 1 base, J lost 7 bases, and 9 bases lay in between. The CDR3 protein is CASSLSRGEQYF. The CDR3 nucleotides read TGCGCCAGCAGCTTGTCAAGAGGGGAGCAGTACTTC.

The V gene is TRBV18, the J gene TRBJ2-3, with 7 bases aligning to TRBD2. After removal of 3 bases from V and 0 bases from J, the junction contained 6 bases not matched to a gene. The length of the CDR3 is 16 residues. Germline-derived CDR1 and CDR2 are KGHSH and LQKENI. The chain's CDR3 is CASSPPGTTSTDTQYF. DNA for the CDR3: TGTGCCAGCTCACCCCCAGGGACTACAAGCACAGATACGCAGTATTTT. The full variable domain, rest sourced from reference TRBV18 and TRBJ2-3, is NAGVMQNPRHLVRRRGQEARLRCSPMKGHSHVYWYRQLPEEGLKFMVYLQKENIIDESGMPKERFSAEFPKEGPSILRIQQVVRGDSAAYFCASSPPGTTSTDTQYFGPGTRLTVL.

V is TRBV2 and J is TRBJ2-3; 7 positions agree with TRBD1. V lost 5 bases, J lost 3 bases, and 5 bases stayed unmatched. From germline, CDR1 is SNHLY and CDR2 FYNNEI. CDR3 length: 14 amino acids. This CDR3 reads CASSRQGRTDTQYF. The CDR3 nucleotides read TGTGCCAGCAGTCGACAGGGTAGGACAGATACGCAGTATTTT. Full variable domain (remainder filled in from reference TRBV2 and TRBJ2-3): EPEVTQTPSHQVTQMGQEVILRCVPISNHLYFYWYRQILGQKVEFLVSFYNNEISEKSEIFDDQFSVERPDGSNFTLKIRSTKLEDSAMYFCASSRQGRTDTQYFGPGTRLTVL.

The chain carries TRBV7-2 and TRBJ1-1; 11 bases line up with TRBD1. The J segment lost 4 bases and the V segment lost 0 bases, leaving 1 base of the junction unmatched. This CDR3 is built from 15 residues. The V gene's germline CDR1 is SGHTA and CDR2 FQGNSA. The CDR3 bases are TGTGCCAGCAGCTTAGCCGGGACAGGGGGCACTGAAGCTTTCTTT. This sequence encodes CASSLAGTGGTEAFF.